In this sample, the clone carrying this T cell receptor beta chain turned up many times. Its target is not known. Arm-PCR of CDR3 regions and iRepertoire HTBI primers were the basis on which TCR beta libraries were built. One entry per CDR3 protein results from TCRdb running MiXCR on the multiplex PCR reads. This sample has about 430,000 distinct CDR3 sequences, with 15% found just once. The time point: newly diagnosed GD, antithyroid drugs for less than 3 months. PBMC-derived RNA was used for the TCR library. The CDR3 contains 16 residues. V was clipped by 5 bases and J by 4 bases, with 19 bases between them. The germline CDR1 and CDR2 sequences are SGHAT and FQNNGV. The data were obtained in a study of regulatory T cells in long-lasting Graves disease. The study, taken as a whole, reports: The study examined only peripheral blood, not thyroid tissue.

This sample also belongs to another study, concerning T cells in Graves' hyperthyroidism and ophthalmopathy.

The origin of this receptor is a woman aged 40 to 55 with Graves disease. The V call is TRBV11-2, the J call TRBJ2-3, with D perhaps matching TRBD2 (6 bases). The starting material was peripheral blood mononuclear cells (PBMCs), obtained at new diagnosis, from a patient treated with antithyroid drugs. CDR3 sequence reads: CASSPMRGGRADTQYF. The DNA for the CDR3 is TGTGCCAGCAGCCCAATGAGGGGAGGTCGAGCAGATACGCAGTATTTT.